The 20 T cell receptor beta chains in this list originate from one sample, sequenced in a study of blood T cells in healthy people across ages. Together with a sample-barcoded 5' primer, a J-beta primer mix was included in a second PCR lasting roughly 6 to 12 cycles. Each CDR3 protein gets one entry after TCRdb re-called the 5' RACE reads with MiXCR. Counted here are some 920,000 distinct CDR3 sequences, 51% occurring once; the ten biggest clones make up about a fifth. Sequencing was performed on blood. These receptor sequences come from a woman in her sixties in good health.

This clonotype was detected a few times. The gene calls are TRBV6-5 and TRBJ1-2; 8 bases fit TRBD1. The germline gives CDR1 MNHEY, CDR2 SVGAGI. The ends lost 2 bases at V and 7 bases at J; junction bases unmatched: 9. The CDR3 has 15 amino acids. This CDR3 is CASSYRQGTGVGYTF. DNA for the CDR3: TGTGCCAGCAGTTACCGACAGGGGACGGGGGTTGGCTACACCTTC.

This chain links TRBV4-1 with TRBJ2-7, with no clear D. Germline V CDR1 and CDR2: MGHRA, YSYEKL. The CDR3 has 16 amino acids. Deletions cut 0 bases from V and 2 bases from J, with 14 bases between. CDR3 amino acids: CASSQEVGLRTYEQYF. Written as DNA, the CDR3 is TGCGCCAGCAGCCAAGAAGTCGGGTTACGTACCTACGAGCAGTACTTC.

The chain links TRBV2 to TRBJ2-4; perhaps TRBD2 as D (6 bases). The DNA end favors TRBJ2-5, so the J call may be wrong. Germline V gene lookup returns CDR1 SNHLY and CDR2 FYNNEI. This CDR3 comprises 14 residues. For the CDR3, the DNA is TGTGCCAGCAGGGATTGGGGGGATCAAGAGACCCAGTACTTC. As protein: CASRDWGDQETQYF.

The CDR3 region is CASSLGGGAGTDTQYF. CDR3 sequence (DNA): TGTGCCAGCAGCTTAGGGGGAGGGGCGGGCACAGATACGCAGTATTTT. The V and J genes are TRBV7-2 and TRBJ2-3, with 7 bases identical to TRBD2. The CDR3 has 16 amino acids. CDR1 and CDR2 (germline): SGHTA, FQGNSA. V dropped 1 base and J dropped 1; count of bases not matched to a gene: 5.

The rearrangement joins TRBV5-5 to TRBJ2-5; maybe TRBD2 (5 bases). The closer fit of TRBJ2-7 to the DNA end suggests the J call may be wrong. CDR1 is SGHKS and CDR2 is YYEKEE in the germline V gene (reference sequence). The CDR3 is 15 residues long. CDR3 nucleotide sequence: TGTGCCAGCAGCTTTCCCCCATTAGGGAGAAGCGAGCAGTACTTC. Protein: CASSFPPLGRSEQYF.

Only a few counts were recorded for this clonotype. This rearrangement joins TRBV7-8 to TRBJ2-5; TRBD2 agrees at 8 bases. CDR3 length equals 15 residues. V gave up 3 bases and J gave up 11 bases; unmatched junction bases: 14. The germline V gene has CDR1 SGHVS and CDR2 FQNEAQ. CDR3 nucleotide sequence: TGTGCCAGCAGCTTCGACGGGAGGGCCTACAATGAGCAGTACTTC. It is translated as CASSFDGRAYNEQYF.

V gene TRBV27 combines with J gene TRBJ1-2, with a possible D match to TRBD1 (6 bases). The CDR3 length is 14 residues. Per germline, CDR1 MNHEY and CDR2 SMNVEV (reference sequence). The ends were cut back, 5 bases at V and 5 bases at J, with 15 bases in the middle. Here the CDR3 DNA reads TGTGCCAGCAGTCCAACAGGGACCTATTATGGCTACACCTTC. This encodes CASSPTGTYYGYTF.

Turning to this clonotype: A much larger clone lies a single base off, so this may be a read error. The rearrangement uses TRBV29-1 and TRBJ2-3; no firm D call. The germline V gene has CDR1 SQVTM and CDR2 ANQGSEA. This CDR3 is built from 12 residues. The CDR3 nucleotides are TGCAGCGTTGAGGGCCCAGGAGATACGCGGTATTTT. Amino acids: CSVEGPGDTRYF.

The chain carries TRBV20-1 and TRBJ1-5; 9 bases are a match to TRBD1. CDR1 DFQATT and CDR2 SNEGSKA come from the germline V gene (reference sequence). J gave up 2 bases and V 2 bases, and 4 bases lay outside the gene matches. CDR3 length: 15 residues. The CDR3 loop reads CSARSDRGGNQPQHF. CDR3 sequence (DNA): TGCAGTGCTAGATCCGACAGGGGGGGCAATCAGCCCCAGCATTTT.

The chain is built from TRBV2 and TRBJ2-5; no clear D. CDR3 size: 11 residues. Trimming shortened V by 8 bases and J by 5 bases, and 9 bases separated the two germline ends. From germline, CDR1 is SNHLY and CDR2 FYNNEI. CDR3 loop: CASGGLETQYF. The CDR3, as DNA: TGTGCCAGCGGCGGTTTGGAGACCCAGTACTTC.

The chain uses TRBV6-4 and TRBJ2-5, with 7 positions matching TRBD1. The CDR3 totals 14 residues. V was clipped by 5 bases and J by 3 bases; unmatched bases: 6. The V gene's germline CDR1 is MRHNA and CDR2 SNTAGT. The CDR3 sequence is CASSPGTEKETQYF. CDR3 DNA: TGTGCCAGCAGTCCCGGGACAGAAAAAGAGACCCAGTACTTC.

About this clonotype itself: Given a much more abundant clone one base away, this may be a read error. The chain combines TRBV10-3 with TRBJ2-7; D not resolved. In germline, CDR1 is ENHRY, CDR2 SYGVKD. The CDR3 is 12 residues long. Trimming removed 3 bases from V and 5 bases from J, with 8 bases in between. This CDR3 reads CAISDALDEQYF. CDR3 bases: TGTGCCATCAGTGACGCCCTCGACGAGCAGTACTTC.

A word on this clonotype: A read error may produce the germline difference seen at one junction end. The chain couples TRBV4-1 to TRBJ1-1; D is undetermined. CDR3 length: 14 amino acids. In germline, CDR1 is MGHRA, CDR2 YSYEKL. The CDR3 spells CASNQDWSAWGAFF. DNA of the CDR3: TGCGCCAGCAACCAAGATTGGTCCGCATGGGGAGCTTTCTTT.

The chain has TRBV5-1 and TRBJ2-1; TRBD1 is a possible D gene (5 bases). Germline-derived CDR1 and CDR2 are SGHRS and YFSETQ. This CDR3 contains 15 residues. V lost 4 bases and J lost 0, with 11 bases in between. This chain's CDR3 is CASSPDTSSYNEQFF. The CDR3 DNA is TGCGCCAGCAGCCCGGACACAAGCTCCTACAATGAGCAGTTCTTC.

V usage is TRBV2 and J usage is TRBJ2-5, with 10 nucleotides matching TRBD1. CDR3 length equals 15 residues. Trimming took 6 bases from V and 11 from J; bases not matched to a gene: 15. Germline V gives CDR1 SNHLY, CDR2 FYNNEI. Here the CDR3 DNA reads TGTGCCAGCAGCCTCCTTCGGGACAGGGGTCGGGAGCAGTACTTC. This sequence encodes CASSLLRDRGREQYF. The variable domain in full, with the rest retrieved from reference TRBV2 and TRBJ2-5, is EPEVTQTPSHQVTQMGQEVILRCVPISNHLYFYWYRQILGQKVEFLVSFYNNEISEKSEIFDDQFSVERPDGSNFTLKIRSTKLEDSAMYFCASSLLRDRGREQYFGPGTRLLVL.

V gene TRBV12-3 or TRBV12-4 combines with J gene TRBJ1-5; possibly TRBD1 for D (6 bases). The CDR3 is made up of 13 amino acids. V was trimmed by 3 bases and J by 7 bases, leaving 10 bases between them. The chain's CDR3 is CASSFKRGQPQHF. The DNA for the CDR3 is TGTGCCAGCAGTTTTAAAAGGGGGCAGCCCCAGCATTTT.

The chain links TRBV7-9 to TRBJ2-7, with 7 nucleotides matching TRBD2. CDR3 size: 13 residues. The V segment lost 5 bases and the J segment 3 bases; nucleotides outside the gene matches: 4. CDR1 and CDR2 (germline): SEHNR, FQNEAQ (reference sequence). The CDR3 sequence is CASSHSGGYEQYF. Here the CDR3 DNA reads TGTGCCAGCAGCCACTCGGGGGGCTACGAGCAGTACTTC.

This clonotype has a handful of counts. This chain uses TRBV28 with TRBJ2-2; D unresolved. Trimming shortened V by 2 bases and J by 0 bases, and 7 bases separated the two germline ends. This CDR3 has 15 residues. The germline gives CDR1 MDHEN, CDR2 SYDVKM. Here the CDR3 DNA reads TGTGCCAGCAGTTTACCGCAAGCGAACACCGGGGAGCTGTTTTTT. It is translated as CASSLPQANTGELFF.

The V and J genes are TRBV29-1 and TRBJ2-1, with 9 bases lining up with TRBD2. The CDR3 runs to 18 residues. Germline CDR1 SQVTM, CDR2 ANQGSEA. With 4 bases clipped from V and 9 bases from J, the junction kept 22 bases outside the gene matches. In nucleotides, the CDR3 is TGCAGCGTTGCTCCGCGGCTTTCGGTGGCTAGCGGGGAGGGTGAGCAGTTCTTC. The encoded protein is CSVAPRLSVASGEGEQFF.

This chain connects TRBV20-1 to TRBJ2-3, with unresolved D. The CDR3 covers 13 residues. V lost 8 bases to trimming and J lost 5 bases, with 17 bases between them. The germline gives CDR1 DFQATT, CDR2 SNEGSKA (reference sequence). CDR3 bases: TGCAGTTGTCAGGTCGCATTTGGAGATACGCAGTATTTT. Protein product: CSCQVAFGDTQYF.